This TCR beta chain was identified in a study of OX40 agonist ivuxolimab in advanced cancers. Across the study: Six ivuxolimab dose levels, 0.01 to 10 mg/kg, were given intravenously every 2 weeks.

Study observations and caveats: Expanded clones were, on average, more numerous in CD8+ T cells than in CD4+. Within 6 weeks, CD4+ and CD8+ blood T cells expanded clonally at 0.1 to 3.0 mg/kg.

Assay used: immunoSEQ multiplex PCR; TCRdb lists only in-frame clones, some missing. Found here are 50,000 to 55,000 clones, approximately 90% of them singletons; the top ten hold 11%. On this clone itself: What it binds is unknown.

This clonotype was obtained from an adult with an advanced solid tumor such as melanoma, head and neck, liver or kidney cancer. Material: CD4+ or CD8+ T cells sorted from blood, obtained in a trial of the OX40 agonist ivuxolimab.

Written as DNA, the CDR3 is TGTGCCAGCAGCTCCGGACAGGGAACAGATACGCAGTATTTT. Translating it yields CASSSGQGTDTQYF. The J gene is TRBJ2-3, the V gene TRBV5-4, with TRBD1 matching 8 bases. CDR3 length: 14 amino acids. From germline, CDR1 is SGHNT and CDR2 YYREEE (reference sequence). After removal of 3 bases from V and 3 bases from J, the junction contained 3 bases not matched to a gene.